This T cell receptor (beta chain) is from a study of cytomegalovirus exposure and HLA in healthy donors. The study, taken as a whole, reports: For cytomegalovirus status, the classifier reportedly gave diagnoses with high specificity and sensitivity. Rare TCR sequences dominated, though some public TCRs recurred in many donors.

Measured with immunoSEQ multiplex PCR; TCRdb has only the in-frame clones, and not every one. The sample records more than 200,000 clones, roughly 84% being singletons. As to this clone: Its antigen is still unknown.

This TCR was recovered from a man younger than 30 in good health and CMV-seropositive. The sequenced sample consisted of PBMCs.

The DNA of the CDR3 is TGTGCCAGCAGCCTAGCGGGCGGGGCTTACAATGAGCAGTTCTTC. Amino acids: CASSLAGGAYNEQFF. The J gene is TRBJ2-1, the V gene TRBV9, with 8 bases aligning to TRBD2. The V segment lost 4 bases and the J segment 4 bases; nucleotides outside the gene matches: 7. The CDR3 covers 15 residues. CDR1 SGDLS and CDR2 YYNGEE come from the germline V gene.